The 26 T cell receptor beta chains presented below share a single source sample, sequenced in a study of response to subunit inactivated influenza vaccine. TCRdb reprocessed the RT-PCR reads with MiXCR, giving one entry per CDR3 protein. Here the sample spans roughly 650,000 distinct CDR3 sequences, 12% to 15% being singletons. The sample in question was PBMCs from blood, obtained roughly 2 weeks before vaccination. The receptors stem from a man over 45 who received an inactivated influenza vaccine.

This chain joins TRBV6-5 and TRBJ1-1; TRBD1 matches 8 bases. The CDR3 has 16 amino acids. Germline loops: CDR1 MNHEY, CDR2 SVGAGI. J gave up 7 bases and V 5 bases, and 15 bases lay outside the gene matches. The CDR3 spells CASSTTRGRGWVEAFF. DNA for the CDR3: TGTGCCAGCAGTACTACCAGGGGGCGGGGATGGGTTGAAGCTTTCTTT.

This clonotype was found many times. This rearrangement joins TRBV10-3 to TRBJ1-2, with a weak D call TRBD1 (5 bases). Trimming took 9 bases from V and 8 from J, leaving 16 bases between them. Germline CDR1 ENHRY, CDR2 SYGVKD. CDR3 length: 12 amino acids. The CDR3 DNA sequence: TGTGCCATGGGGGACCCAACCCGCGGCTACACCTTC. This gives the protein CAMGDPTRGYTF.

At least ten counts were recorded for this clonotype. The rearrangement uses TRBV5-1 and TRBJ2-2; TRBD1 might be the D (7 bases). Germline V CDR1 and CDR2: SGHRS, YFSETQ. V dropped 4 bases and J dropped 3 bases, with 13 bases sitting between them. The CDR3 runs to 15 residues. CDR3 region: CASSQGGTDTGELFF. In DNA form, the CDR3 reads TGCGCCAGCAGCCAGGGGGGAACGGACACCGGGGAGCTGTTTTTT.

This clonotype showed up just a few times. V is TRBV6-5 and J is TRBJ2-7; D may be TRBD1 or TRBD2 (6 bases each). Germline V gives CDR1 MNHEY, CDR2 SVGAGI. The CDR3 length is 18 residues. V shed 0 bases and J shed 1 base, with 19 bases lying between them. CDR3 DNA: TGTGCCAGCAGTTACTCGAGGCCCCAAACAGGGAGGTCCTACGAGCAGTACTTC. Translating it yields CASSYSRPQTGRSYEQYF.

This clonotype showed up just a few times. This rearrangement joins TRBV4-3 to TRBJ2-1; D remains ambiguous. The CDR3 loop spans 13 amino acids. CDR1 and CDR2 (germline): LGHNA, YSLEER. Deletions cut 0 bases from V and 7 bases from J, with 7 bases between. CDR3 residues: CASSQEWRNEQFF. CDR3 in DNA: TGCGCCAGCAGCCAAGAATGGCGGAATGAGCAGTTCTTC.

In this sample, this clonotype turned up a few times. The chain links TRBV29-1 to TRBJ2-6, with 8 bases matching TRBD1. Per the germline V gene, CDR1 is SQVTM and CDR2 is ANQGSEA. With 6 bases clipped from V and 2 bases from J, the junction kept 0 bases outside the gene matches. The CDR3 totals 13 residues. CDR3: CSVTGAGANVLTF. As DNA, the CDR3 is TGCAGCGTGACAGGGGCTGGGGCCAACGTCCTGACTTTC.

The chain carries TRBV28 and TRBJ2-3; 12 nucleotides agree with TRBD2. With 3 bases clipped from V and 2 bases from J, the junction kept 9 bases outside the gene matches. The CDR3 is 18 amino acids. Germline CDR1 MDHEN, CDR2 SYDVKM. The CDR3 spells CASSFAVTSGRPTDTQYF. In nucleotides, the CDR3 is TGTGCCAGCAGTTTCGCGGTAACTAGCGGGAGGCCCACAGATACGCAGTATTTT.

The rearrangement links TRBV7-2 to TRBJ2-1; no definite D call. Trimming pared 7 bases from V and 6 bases from J, leaving 7 bases between. The germline V gene has CDR1 SGHTA and CDR2 FQGNSA. The CDR3 runs to 11 residues. The CDR3 loop reads CASTTFNEQFF. The DNA of the CDR3 is TGTGCCAGCACCACCTTCAATGAGCAGTTCTTC.

Many counts were recorded for this clonotype. The chain combines TRBV28 with TRBJ2-1, with D maybe TRBD1 (6 bases). This CDR3 has 14 amino acids. V gave up 5 bases and J gave up 10 bases, with 18 bases separating them. The V gene's germline CDR1 is MDHEN and CDR2 SYDVKM. The CDR3: CASSPDRGLREQFF. For the CDR3, the DNA is TGTGCCAGCAGTCCCGATAGGGGGTTAAGGGAGCAGTTCTTC. Full variable domain (remainder filled in from reference TRBV28 and TRBJ2-1): DVKVTQSSRYLVKRTGEKVFLECVQDMDHENMFWYRQDPGLGLRLIYFSYDVKMKEKGDIPEGYSVSREKKERFSLILESASTNQTSMYLCASSPDRGLREQFFGPGTRLTVL.

This clonotype was counted a few times. The genes are TRBV20-1 and TRBJ2-5; the match to TRBD1 covers 9 bases. Looked up from germline, CDR1 is DFQATT and CDR2 is SNEGSKA (reference sequence). The CDR3 contains 14 residues. V shed 2 bases and J 2 bases; nucleotides not matched to a gene: 3. CDR3 sequence: CSARKGTGQETQYF. The CDR3 DNA reads as TGCAGTGCTAGAAAAGGGACAGGGCAAGAGACCCAGTACTTC.

The genes are TRBV6-1 and TRBJ2-7, with 11 bases lining up with TRBD1. The germline CDR1 and CDR2 sequences are MNHNS and SASEGT. This CDR3 spans 15 amino acids. V was clipped by 6 bases and J by 2 bases; unmatched bases: 6. CDR3 amino acids: CASRHRDRGTYEQYF. CDR3 DNA: TGTGCCAGCAGGCACCGGGACAGGGGGACCTACGAGCAGTACTTC.

This clonotype was detected only a few times. The rearrangement links TRBV5-1 to TRBJ2-3; perhaps TRBD2 as D (5 bases). Germline assignment: CDR1 SGHRS and CDR2 YFSETQ. Trimming stripped 4 bases from V and 2 bases from J, with 17 bases between. The CDR3 totals 16 residues. CDR3 DNA: TGCGCCAGCAGCCCCTCCCCCCGGGGTCCCACAGATACGCAGTATTTT. Translated, it gives CASSPSPRGPTDTQYF. The variable domain in full, with the rest retrieved from reference TRBV5-1 and TRBJ2-3, is KAGVTQTPRYLIKTRGQQVTLSCSPISGHRSVSWYQQTPGQGLQFLFEYFSETQRNKGNFPGRFSGRQFSNSRSEMNVSTLELGDSALYLCASSPSPRGPTDTQYFGPGTRLTVL.

This clonotype came up a few times. This chain links TRBV7-9 with TRBJ2-7; D unclear. CDR3 size: 13 residues. V lost 7 bases to trimming and J lost 2 bases, with 12 bases between them. CDR1 and CDR2 (germline): SEHNR, FQNEAQ (reference sequence). CDR3 DNA sequence: TGTGCCAGCACTCCCAGCGTCCCCTACGAGCAGTACTTC. Protein: CASTPSVPYEQYF.

Points on this clonotype: Germline and junction disagree at one end, which may indicate a read error. The rearrangement links TRBV19 to TRBJ2-1; 7 positions agree with TRBD1. This CDR3 contains 15 residues. The germline gives CDR1 LNHDA, CDR2 SQIVND (reference sequence). The CDR3 loop reads CASRIGPEGAHEQFF. The CDR3 coding sequence is TGTGCCAGTAGAATAGGTCCCGAGGGGGCGCATGAGCAGTTCTTC.

This clonotype was recorded a few times. V and J are TRBV6-1 and TRBJ1-5; TRBD1 matches at 7 bases. V shed 7 bases and J 0 bases; nucleotides not matched to a gene: 12. Germline V gene lookup returns CDR1 MNHNS and CDR2 SASEGT. This CDR3 contains 17 residues. CDR3 coding DNA: TGTGCCAGCACCCCCGGTAGGGGGCAAGTTAGCAATCAGCCCCAGCATTTT. This codes for CASTPGRGQVSNQPQHF.

This clonotype showed up just a few times. The chain combines TRBV5-6 with TRBJ2-7; TRBD1 aligns across 8 bases. V was pared by 5 bases and J by 2 bases, with 9 bases of the junction left unmatched. CDR3 length: 15 residues. The germline CDR1 and CDR2 sequences are SGHDT and YYEEEE. This CDR3 is CASSLTGAVAYEQYF. For the CDR3, the DNA is TGTGCCAGCAGTTTGACAGGGGCAGTAGCCTACGAGCAGTACTTC. The full variable domain, in which reference TRBV5-6 and TRBJ2-7 provide the parts outside the CDR3, is DAGVTQSPTHLIKTRGQQVTLRCSPKSGHDTVSWYQQALGQGPQFIFQYYEEEERQRGNFPDRFSGHQFPNYSSELNVNALLLGDSALYLCASSLTGAVAYEQYFGPGTRLTVT.

This clonotype was counted many times. The CDR3 protein is CASSSGRASTQYF. CDR3 DNA: TGTGCCAGCAGCTCAGGCCGAGCGTCTACGCAGTATTTT. The chain is built from TRBV12-3 or TRBV12-4 and TRBJ2-3; the D is unclear. Trimming removed 6 bases at V and 8 bases at J, with 15 bases between. This CDR3 has 13 amino acids.

This clonotype was seen a handful of times. The chain employs TRBV6-6 and TRBJ2-7; perhaps TRBD2 as D (6 bases). V lost 7 bases to trimming and J lost 3 bases, with 13 bases between them. Germline CDR1 and CDR2: MNHNY and SVGAGI (reference sequence). The CDR3 is 13 amino acids. The CDR3 DNA reads as TGTGCCAGCAACAAGGGAGGCAGCTACGAGCAGTACTTC. This encodes CASNKGGSYEQYF.

This clonotype was detected only a few times. V and J are TRBV12-3 or TRBV12-4 and TRBJ2-5; D remains unclear. Trimming shortened V by 3 bases and J by 1 base, and 18 bases separated the two germline ends. The CDR3 is 17 residues long. CDR3 residues: CASSFSFSPTLQETQYF. For the CDR3, the DNA is TGTGCCAGCAGTTTTTCCTTCTCCCCGACACTCCAAGAGACCCAGTACTTC.

A few counts support this clonotype. The genes are TRBV4-3 and TRBJ2-2; 11 nucleotides agree with TRBD1. The CDR3 consists of 19 residues. CDR1 and CDR2 (germline): LGHNA, YSLEER. After removal of 1 base from V and 4 bases from J, the junction contained 11 bases not matched to a gene. The chain's CDR3 is CASSQVLVSGTGGTGELFF. CDR3 coding DNA: TGCGCCAGCAGCCAAGTCCTAGTTTCCGGGACAGGGGGCACCGGGGAGCTGTTTTTT.

The chain carries TRBV28 and TRBJ2-3, with 14 bases matching TRBD2. The CDR3 is 18 amino acids. Germline V gene data show CDR1 as MDHEN and CDR2 as SYDVKM. V trimming: 5 bases; J trimming: 1 base; junction bases outside the gene matches: 8. The CDR3 region has the DNA TGTGCCAGCAGTGGACTAGCGGGGGGCCTCCGCGGCACAGATACGCAGTATTTT. As protein: CASSGLAGGLRGTDTQYF. Full variable domain (rest looked up from reference TRBV28 and TRBJ2-3): DVKVTQSSRYLVKRTGEKVFLECVQDMDHENMFWYRQDPGLGLRLIYFSYDVKMKEKGDIPEGYSVSREKKERFSLILESASTNQTSMYLCASSGLAGGLRGTDTQYFGPGTRLTVL.

Only a few counts were recorded for this clonotype. The chain links TRBV29-1 to TRBJ2-7; the D is unclear. This CDR3 has 13 amino acids. The V gene lost 4 bases and the J gene lost 0 bases, with 10 bases spanning the gap. Germline CDR1 SQVTM, CDR2 ANQGSEA. The CDR3 nucleotides read TGCAGCGTTGTGGGCGGTAGCTCCTACGAGCAGTACTTC. Translated: CSVVGGSSYEQYF.

This clonotype was picked up a small number of times. The chain has TRBV6-1 and TRBJ2-1; 14 bases match TRBD2. Looked up from germline, CDR1 is MNHNS and CDR2 is SASEGT. V gave up 6 bases and J gave up 11 bases; unmatched junction bases: 15. The CDR3 is 17 amino acids. Here the CDR3 reads CASRPTGTSGSYIQQFF. CDR3 bases: TGTGCCAGCAGACCGACCGGGACTAGCGGGAGCTATATACAGCAGTTCTTC.

This clonotype was picked up a small number of times. The V call is TRBV12-3 or TRBV12-4, the J call TRBJ1-2; TRBD1 agrees at 9 bases. CDR3 size: 14 residues. J was trimmed by 7 bases and V by 4 bases; bases with no gene match: 7. The CDR3 reads CASSSWTGDFGYTF. In DNA form, the CDR3 reads TGTGCCAGCAGTTCCTGGACAGGGGACTTTGGCTACACCTTC.

The V and J genes are TRBV11-2 and TRBJ2-1, with unresolved D. The CDR3 is 13 residues long. Germline CDR1 is SGHAT and CDR2 is FQNNGV. V lost 6 bases and J 4 bases, leaving 10 bases between the germline ends. As DNA, the CDR3 is TGTGCCAGCAGATATACACTTTACAATGAGCAGTTCTTC. This codes for CASRYTLYNEQFF.

This chain links TRBV11-1 with TRBJ2-3; D is possibly TRBD1 (6 bases). This CDR3 has 20 residues. V lost 3 bases and J 0 bases, leaving 25 bases between the germline ends. From germline, CDR1 is SGHAT and CDR2 FQDESV (reference sequence). In nucleotides, the CDR3 is TGTGCCAGCAGCTTCCGGCTCTACAGGGAATCCCCTGCTAGCACAGATACGCAGTATTTT. Its protein is CASSFRLYRESPASTDTQYF. Full variable domain (remainder filled in from reference TRBV11-1 and TRBJ2-3): EAEVAQSPRYKITEKSQAVAFWCDPISGHATLYWYRQILGQGPELLVQFQDESVVDDSQLPKDRFSAERLKGVDSTLKIQPAELGDSAMYLCASSFRLYRESPASTDTQYFGPGTRLTVL.